These 10 T cell receptor beta chains were sequenced from one sample in a study of quantifying T cell responses using KT2 cells. Turning to the study itself: RNA was reverse transcribed with TCR alpha and beta constant-region primers.

Each cDNA got a UMI-containing oligo ligated at its 3' end. The first PCR ran 4 to 5 cycles with an equimolar RC1.1 and RC1.2 beta primer mix. Each CDR3 protein is one row after TCRdb ran MiXCR on the UMI-ligation and nested PCR reads. Counted here are more than 55,000 distinct CDR3 sequences, roughly 12% occurring once; the ten biggest clones make up roughly 9%. The sequenced sample was PBMCs spiked with cells of the T cell clone KT2. The receptor source for this set is a human donor.

The rearrangement joins TRBV4-3 to TRBJ1-1; D is unresolved. This CDR3 is built from 14 residues. The V end was cut by 1 base, the J end by 5 bases, with 11 bases between. Germline V gene sequence: CDR1 LGHNA, CDR2 YSLEER. The CDR3 DNA reads TGCGCCAGCAGCCAAGCTGCGGTGGGTACTGAAGCTTTCTTT. This sequence encodes CASSQAAVGTEAFF.

This clonotype was detected a few times. The chain is built from TRBV29-1 and TRBJ1-2; D possibly corresponds to TRBD1 (6 bases). The CDR3 contains 13 residues. The ends were cut back, 6 bases at V and 8 bases at J, with 19 bases in the middle. The germline CDR1 and CDR2 sequences are SQVTM and ANQGSEA. The CDR3 nucleotides are TGCAGCGTCCTCTGGGGGCAGTCGGGAGGCTACACCTTC. This codes for CSVLWGQSGGYTF.

This clonotype was seen more than once but under ten times. This sequence joins TRBV11-3 and TRBJ2-3; 9 positions agree with TRBD2. There are 17 residues in the CDR3. CDR1 and CDR2 (germline): SGHNT, YENEEA. V lost 3 bases and J lost 2; bases outside the gene matches: 9. This chain's CDR3 is CASSFTAVAGDTDTQYF. The CDR3 DNA reads as TGTGCCAGCAGCTTTACCGCGGTAGCGGGAGACACAGATACGCAGTATTTT.

This clonotype was seen a handful of times. This chain uses TRBV12-3 or TRBV12-4 with TRBJ2-1, with D uncertain. Trimming left V 4 bases short and J 0 bases short, with 7 bases between. This CDR3 comprises 14 residues. The CDR3 here is CASSSVSSYNEQFF. As DNA, the CDR3 is TGTGCCAGCAGTTCGGTGAGCTCCTACAATGAGCAGTTCTTC.

This clonotype was counted between two and nine times. The chain uses TRBV7-3 and TRBJ2-5, with a tentative D call TRBD2 (6 bases). Trimming cost V 0 bases and J 1 base, with 6 bases left between them. This CDR3 spans 14 amino acids. CDR1 SGHTA and CDR2 FQGTGA come from the germline V gene. The DNA of the CDR3 is TGTGCCAGCAGCTTAACGGGGGGCCAAGAGACCCAGTACTTC. The encoded protein is CASSLTGGQETQYF.

This chain uses TRBV6-4 with TRBJ1-1; weak D call: TRBD1 (5 bases). V was shortened by 3 bases and J by 2 bases, with 13 bases between the two germline ends. The CDR3 covers 15 residues. Germline CDR1 is MRHNA and CDR2 is SNTAGT. The chain's CDR3 is CASSDRPGGNTEAFF. CDR3 sequence (DNA): TGTGCCAGCAGTGATAGGCCCGGGGGAAACACTGAAGCTTTCTTT.

This clonotype has only a few counts. As DNA, the CDR3 is TGTGCCAGCAGCCCCAGATCGACTGCATGCTACGAGCAGTACTTC. It yields the protein CASSPRSTACYEQYF. The chain is built from TRBV9 and TRBJ2-7; D uncertain. CDR1 and CDR2 (germline): SGDLS, YYNGEE. The CDR3 contains 15 residues. V dropped 4 bases and J dropped 3 bases, with 17 bases sitting between them.

In this sample, this clonotype turned up a few times. The V gene is TRBV3-1, the J gene TRBJ2-5, with D uncertain. The CDR3 is made up of 12 amino acids. Trimming removed 3 bases at V and 0 bases at J, with 2 bases between. CDR1 and CDR2 (germline): LGHDT, YNNKEL (reference sequence). The CDR3 nucleotides read TGTGCCAGCAGCCACTACCAAGAGACCCAGTACTTC. It specifies CASSHYQETQYF.

This clonotype showed up many times. This chain uses TRBV12-5 with TRBJ1-6; D not certain. The germline V and J ends were trimmed by 7 bases and 0 bases, with 10 bases remaining between them. The CDR3 runs 15 residues. CDR1 is LGHNT and CDR2 is FRNRAP in the germline V gene. The CDR3 bases are TGTGCTAGTGTGGTCGGCAGCTCCTATAATTCACCCCTCCACTTT. Translation: CASVVGSSYNSPLHF.

This sequence joins TRBV4-1 and TRBJ2-3, with 9 bases identical to TRBD2. Germline V gene sequence: CDR1 MGHRA, CDR2 YSYEKL. V shed 5 bases, J shed 2 bases, and the junction held 17 bases outside the gene matches. This CDR3 spans 19 amino acids. CDR3 loop: CASSTPGGVAGAYTDTQYF. The CDR3 DNA is TGCGCCAGCAGCACCCCCGGGGGGGTAGCGGGGGCTTACACAGATACGCAGTATTTT.